The rows below give T cell receptor beta chains drawn from one sample of a study of cytomegalovirus exposure and HLA in healthy donors. Libraries were prepared by immunoSEQ multiplex PCR; TCRdb keeps only in-frame clonotypes and omits some of them. This table holds over 70,000 clones, approximately 74% found once. Sample: PBMCs. The receptors were sampled from a man younger than 40 in good health and CMV-seropositive. The CDR3 runs from the conserved cysteine through the conserved F or W. D genes are given only for firm matches. Where a row states a size, it is once, few, many or the class of an expanded clone; other rows omit it.

TRBJ2-2 TRBD2 - 16 TRBV10-3 TGTGCCATCAGTCCGACTAGCGGGGGCGGGACCGGGGAGCTGTTTTTT CAISPTSGGGTGELFF
TRBJ2-3 - - 10 TRBV6-5 TGTGCCAGCAGTTACGAGACGCAGTATTTT CASSYETQYF
TRBJ2-7 TRBD1 - 14 TRBV6-5 TGTGCCAGCAGTTCCACACAGGGGGCGCGTGAGCAGTACTTC CASSSTQGAREQYF
TRBJ2-7 - - 13 TRBV19 TGTGCCAGTAGTTTCCGGGAGTTCTACGAGCAGTACTTC CASSFREFYEQYF
TRBJ2-7 - - 14 TRBV5-5 TGTGCCAGCAGCTTGGGGGGCGATCCCTACGAGCAGTACTTC CASSLGGDPYEQYF
TRBJ2-3 - - 16 TRBV25-1 TGTGCCAGCAGTGGGAGTCTAGCAGCTAGCACAGATACGCAGTATTTT CASSGSLAASTDTQYF
TRBJ1-2 - - 15 TRBV21-1 TGTGCCAGCAGCAAAGTATGCACTTTTAACTATGGCTACACCTTC CASSKVCTFNYGYTF
TRBJ2-7 TRBD2 - 11 TRBV20-1 TGCTCAGCGGGAACATCCTACGAGCAGTACTTC CSAGTSYEQYF
TRBJ2-1 TRBD2 - 13 TRBV28 TGTGCCTGGGGGCTAGCGGGGGGCGATGAGCAGTTCTTC CAWGLAGGDEQFF
TRBJ1-1 - once 17 TRBV5-1 TGCGCCAGCAGCTTGAGGGCAGGCAGGGTCCTGAACACTGAAGCTTTCTTT CASSLRAGRVLNTEAFF
TRBJ1-2 - - 14 TRBV6-5 TGTGCCAGCAGCCCCGGAGGGACTAACTATGGCTACACCTTC CASSPGGTNYGYTF
TRBJ1-1 - - 13 TRBV7-3 TGTGCCAGCAGCTTACAGGTACACACTGAAGCTTTCTTT CASSLQVHTEAFF
TRBJ2-5 - - 14 TRBV6-5 TGTGCCAGCACTGTGGCGGGCCCCCAAGAGACCCAGTACTTC CASTVAGPQETQYF
TRBJ1-2 - - 14 TRBV5-1 TGCGCCAGCAGCTTCTCGGGGGGCACTGGTGGCTACACCTTC CASSFSGGTGGYTF
TRBJ2-7 - few 14 TRBV27 TGTGCCAGCAGTTCAGTTGGCGGGCCCTACGAGCAGTACTTC CASSSVGGPYEQYF
TRBJ1-1 TRBD1 - 17 TRBV28 TGTGCCAGCAGTTCAACCCCCGGGACAGGGATGAACACTGAAGCTTTCTTT CASSSTPGTGMNTEAFF
TRBJ2-1 - - 14 TRBV6-5 TGTGCCAGCAGTTACTCGCGAAGATACAATGAGCAGTTCTTC CASSYSRRYNEQFF